This TCR beta chain was found in a study of blood T cell repertoires in COVID-19. Across the whole study: Material from acute and convalescent COVID-19 was sourced from the United States, Italy and Spain. Nucleic acid was either cDNA or gDNA, and it came from T cells, B-cell-depleted T cells, or PBMCs.

Germline V gene lookup returns CDR1 SGHTA and CDR2 FQGTGA. V was clipped by 6 bases and J by 7 bases; unmatched bases: 5. This CDR3 region has 13 residues. Per the study methods: The authors estimated nucleated cell counts from reference gene primer amplification. Assay used: immunoSEQ multiplex PCR; TCRdb lists only in-frame clones, some missing. Clonal size and the V and J genes are those of that table, whereas D and trimming came from the DNA. The sample yields under 300,000 clones, 84% seen once. The sequence was collected from a man aged 50-59 years with acute or convalescent COVID-19. The specimen sequenced was peripheral blood. The chain couples TRBV7-3 to TRBJ2-7, with TRBD1 matching over 11 bases. CDR3 protein: CASSRTGGREQYF. The CDR3 coding sequence is TGTGCCAGCAGTCGGACAGGGGGCCGAGAGCAGTACTTC.